This T cell receptor (beta chain) was sequenced during a study of lymphopenia after photon versus proton radiotherapy (dated by TCRdb to the late 2010s). With regard to the full study: The study compared the immunological effects of photon versus proton radiation therapy in patients with gastrointestinal tumors who developed high-grade lymphopenia. The study was designed to characterize how the impact on the immune system differs between the two radiation modalities. A cohort of about 20 patients with gastrointestinal tumors who received either photon or proton therapy and subsequently developed lymphopenia was included.

Trimming removed 4 bases from V and 11 bases from J, leaving 18 bases between the germline ends. From the cysteine up to the phenylalanine, the CDR3 has a length of 13 residues. Only the CDR3 DNA stays, 39 bases, in frame from base 1. CDR1 SGHKS and CDR2 YYEKEE are derived from the germline V gene (reference sequence). The library came from the immunoSEQ multiplex PCR assay. T cell repertoires were profiled with deep sequencing of rearranged TCR beta loci together with multiparametric flow cytometry. Here the immuneACCESS table is served through TCRdb, limited to in-frame sequences with V and J called. Missing clones are a known gap in these copies; in checked studies unresolved V genes cover under half, and the rest lacks a known reason. The sample data list 60,000 to 75,000 clones, and about 90% of these were observed just once. The ten largest account for 13% of the sample. Study-wide conclusions, independent of this receptor: During treatment, patients who received photon therapy lost naive T cells and TCR diversity and gained effector/memory populations, whereas patients who received proton therapy remained relatively stable. Once the lymphocyte count had reached its nadir, the repertoires of photon-treated patients showed oligoclonal expansion, particularly of CD8+ Temra cells, and this expansion drove the decline in diversity. The survival association was assessed only in patients who died, and the authors presented better survival with proton therapy as a possibility rather than a demonstrated result. Among patients across the cohort who died, overall survival time showed an inverse correlation with a larger post-nadir drop in TCR diversity.

With respect to this clone: Its antigen specificity is not known. No much larger clone exists at a distance of one base, and base qualities are not known.

This chain joins TRBV5-5 to TRBJ2-5, with TRBD2 as a weak D call on 6 bases. The TCR comes from a man older than 75 with esophageal cancer. Sequenced material: peripheral blood, taken from a patient treated with proton-based radiotherapy. The bases read TGTGCCAGCAGCCCCCCTTCGGGGGTCACGCAGTACTTC. Protein translation: CASSPPSGVTQYF.